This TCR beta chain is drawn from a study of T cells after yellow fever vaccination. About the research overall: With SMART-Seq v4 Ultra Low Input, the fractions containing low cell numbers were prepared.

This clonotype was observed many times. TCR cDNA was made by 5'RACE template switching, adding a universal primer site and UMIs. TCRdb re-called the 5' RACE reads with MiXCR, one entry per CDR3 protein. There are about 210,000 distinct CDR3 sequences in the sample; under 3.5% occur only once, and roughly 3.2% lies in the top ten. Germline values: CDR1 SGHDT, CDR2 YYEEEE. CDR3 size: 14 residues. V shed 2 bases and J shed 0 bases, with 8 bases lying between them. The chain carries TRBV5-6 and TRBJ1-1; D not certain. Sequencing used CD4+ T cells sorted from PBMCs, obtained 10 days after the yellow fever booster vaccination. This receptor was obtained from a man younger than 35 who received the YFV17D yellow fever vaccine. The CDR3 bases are TGTGCCAGCAGCTTTTATCAGATGAACACTGAAGCTTTCTTT. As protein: CASSFYQMNTEAFF.